This TCR beta chain was captured by sequencing in a study of cytomegalovirus exposure and HLA in healthy donors. Study-wide results and caveats: Later analysis associated a missense DCLRE1C variant with TCR beta V- and J-gene trimming.

Germline V lookup: CDR1 LNHDA, CDR2 SQIVND (reference sequence). This CDR3 has 13 residues. V was pared by 5 bases and J by 1 base, with 9 bases between. This PCR relied on a set of 60 Vbeta primers and 13 Jbeta primers. The protocol was immunoSEQ multiplex PCR, while the TCRdb copy is restricted to in-frame clones and leaves out a portion. In the table there are 130,000 or so clones, 8.5% of which are singletons. This clone was counted a few times. Its antigen is not known. The chain recombines TRBV19 with TRBJ2-7, with a weak D call TRBD2 (6 bases). The sequence was collected from a man aged 35-49 years in good health and CMV-seronegative. The sequencing input was PBMCs. The CDR3 DNA reads as TGTGCCAGTAGTCCGGGACTTTCCTACGAGCAGTACTTC. Its translation is CASSPGLSYEQYF.